These 27 T cell receptor beta chains were sequenced from one sample in a study of cytomegalovirus exposure and HLA in healthy donors. The PCR employed 60 Vbeta primers together with 13 Jbeta primers. Only in-frame clones appear in the TCRdb table, and some are missing; sequencing was by immunoSEQ multiplex PCR. The table lists 170,000 or so clones, 84% of them singletons. Sequenced sample: PBMCs. These receptors came from a girl aged 10-17 years in good health and CMV-seropositive.

The V and J genes are TRBV5-4 and TRBJ1-2, with 11 positions matching TRBD1. This CDR3 contains 16 residues. J was trimmed by 5 bases and V by 4 bases; bases with no gene match: 10. The germline V gene encodes CDR1 SGHNT and CDR2 YYREEE (reference sequence). The CDR3 DNA reads TGTGCCAGCAGCCTAGGACAGGGGGCGTCTCGGTATGGCTACACCTTC. Translation gives CASSLGQGASRYGYTF.

This clone was recorded once. The chain uses TRBV5-1 and TRBJ1-1; TRBD1 aligns across 9 bases. J gave up 3 bases and V 4 bases, and 7 bases lay outside the gene matches. Germline CDR1 SGHRS, CDR2 YFSETQ. The CDR3 is 15 amino acids. CDR3 amino acids: CASSVGDRVDTEAFF. CDR3 DNA sequence: TGCGCCAGCAGCGTCGGGGACAGGGTAGACACTGAAGCTTTCTTT. Supplemented by reference TRBV5-1 and TRBJ1-1, the full variable domain reads KAGVTQTPRYLIKTRGQQVTLSCSPISGHRSVSWYQQTPGQGLQFLFEYFSETQRNKGNFPGRFSGRQFSNSRSEMNVSTLELGDSALYLCASSVGDRVDTEAFFGQGTRLTVV.

This sequence joins TRBV10-3 and TRBJ2-5, with D perhaps matching TRBD1 (6 bases). Per germline, CDR1 ENHRY and CDR2 SYGVKD. CDR3 length equals 13 residues. V shed 6 bases and J shed 4 bases, with 12 bases lying between them. The CDR3 loop reads CAIRDRLGETQYF. The CDR3 bases are TGTGCCATCAGAGACAGGTTGGGAGAGACCCAGTACTTC.

The chain recombines TRBV19 with TRBJ2-7; D possibly corresponds to TRBD2 (6 bases). Germline V CDR1 and CDR2: LNHDA, SQIVND (reference sequence). This CDR3 has 15 residues. The V end lost 5 bases, the J end lost 4 bases, and 18 bases lay between the germline ends. CDR3 nucleotide sequence: TGTGCCAGTAGTGCCTGGGGAGGTGGAGTATACGAGCAGTACTTC. It codes for CASSAWGGGVYEQYF.

This chain joins TRBV7-8 and TRBJ1-6; D not resolved. V was shortened by 1 base and J by 9 bases, with 13 bases between the two germline ends. Germline assignment: CDR1 SGHVS and CDR2 FQNEAQ. The CDR3 contains 15 residues. The CDR3 here is CASSLGAGRPSPLHF. In nucleotides, the CDR3 is TGTGCCAGCAGCTTAGGGGCAGGTCGTCCTTCACCCCTCCACTTT.

This clone has a handful of counts. The chain recombines TRBV4-1 with TRBJ1-3; 8 bases align to TRBD1. J lost 0 bases, V lost 1 base, and 11 bases had no gene match. Germline CDR1 reads MGHRA; CDR2 reads YSYEKL. This CDR3 has 19 residues. In nucleotides, the CDR3 is TGCGCCAGCAGCCAAGCGGGACAGGCAGGAAGAAGCTCTGGAAACACCATATATTTT. This translates into CASSQAGQAGRSSGNTIYF.

In DNA form, the CDR3 reads TGTGCCAGCAGCTTTAACGGGGGGGGTGCTACTGAAGCTTTCTTT. It yields the protein CASSFNGGGATEAFF. This chain links TRBV5-6 with TRBJ1-1, with D maybe TRBD1 (5 bases). The CDR3 runs 15 residues. Per the germline V gene, CDR1 is SGHDT and CDR2 is YYEEEE. V lost 2 bases and J 5 bases, leaving 16 bases between the germline ends.

The V and J genes are TRBV16 and TRBJ1-2; tentatively, D is TRBD1 (6 bases). Germline V gene data show CDR1 as KGHSY and CDR2 as FQNENV. This CDR3 region has 17 residues. The V gene lost 2 bases and the J gene lost 6 bases, with 22 bases spanning the gap. CDR3 nucleotide sequence: TGTGCCAGCAGCCAACGCGGCGTACAGGGAAGGCGGGATGGCTACACCTTC. Residues: CASSQRGVQGRRDGYTF.

V is TRBV11-2 and J is TRBJ2-7; D not resolved. CDR1 SGHAT and CDR2 FQNNGV come from the germline V gene. The CDR3 runs to 12 residues. V gave up 1 base and J gave up 6 bases, with 7 bases separating them. The CDR3, as DNA: TGTGCCAGCAGCTTAGGGTATAGCGAGCAGTACTTC. It yields the protein CASSLGYSEQYF.

The V and J genes are TRBV10-3 and TRBJ1-3, with 9 positions matching TRBD1. V shed 10 bases, J shed 7 bases, and the junction held 14 bases outside the gene matches. Per germline, CDR1 ENHRY and CDR2 SYGVKD. The CDR3 has 15 residues. CDR3 loop: CATRIEPQGANTIYF. CDR3 sequence (DNA): TGTGCCACCCGAATTGAACCACAGGGGGCGAACACCATATATTTT.

This rearrangement joins TRBV13 to TRBJ2-5; TRBD2 might be the D (7 bases). CDR1 and CDR2 from the germline V gene are PRHDT and FYEKMQ (reference sequence). The CDR3 has 15 amino acids. Trimming took off 3 bases at V and 3 bases at J, with 14 bases between the two ends. CDR3 bases: TGTGCCAGCAGCTTTGCGGGGGCGGTTAAAGAGACCCAGTACTTC. Its protein is CASSFAGAVKETQYF.

The chain couples TRBV7-9 to TRBJ2-1, with TRBD2 identical over 15 bases. The germline gives CDR1 SEHNR, CDR2 FQNEAQ (reference sequence). The ends lost 5 bases at V and 4 bases at J; junction bases unmatched: 6. CDR3 length: 17 residues. CDR3 coding DNA: TGTGCCAGCAGCCCCCGAGGACTAGCGGGGGGGTACAATGAGCAGTTCTTC. Translation gives CASSPRGLAGGYNEQFF.

The chain uses TRBV7-8 and TRBJ1-2; D not resolved. Germline CDR1 is SGHVS and CDR2 is FQNEAQ. The CDR3 covers 15 residues. The V end was cut by 5 bases, the J end by 13 bases, with 26 bases between. CDR3 DNA: TGTGCCAGCAGCCCCCGGGAAGGGTGGCCCCCTTGGGGCACCTTC. This gives the protein CASSPREGWPPWGTF.

The table lists this clone with a few counts. This sequence joins TRBV18 and TRBJ1-3; D is uncertain. CDR3 length equals 16 residues. V lost 6 bases and J lost 0, with 15 bases in between. Germline V lookup: CDR1 KGHSH, CDR2 LQKENI. CDR3 residues: CASSQERVTSGNTIYF. In nucleotides, the CDR3 is TGTGCCAGCTCCCAAGAACGGGTAACCTCTGGAAACACCATATATTTT.

The chain carries TRBV7-2 and TRBJ2-5; TRBD2 aligns across 11 bases. V shed 5 bases and J 5 bases; nucleotides not matched to a gene: 10. The length of the CDR3 is 16 residues. Germline-derived CDR1 and CDR2 are SGHTA and FQGNSA. The CDR3 reads CASSKGLAGGRETQYF. The CDR3 DNA reads as TGTGCCAGCAGCAAAGGACTAGCGGGTGGGCGGGAGACCCAGTACTTC.

The chain combines TRBV7-6 with TRBJ1-1, with a possible D match to TRBD1 (5 bases). In germline, CDR1 is SGHVS, CDR2 FNYEAQ. The CDR3 covers 17 residues. Trimming removed 7 bases from V and 3 bases from J, with 24 bases in between. CDR3 sequence (DNA): TGTGCCAGCATGGGGGGTGTTGGCGTAGGGAGGTACACTGAAGCTTTCTTT. Amino acid sequence: CASMGGVGVGRYTEAFF. Full variable domain (remainder filled in from reference TRBV7-6 and TRBJ1-1): GAGVSQSPRYKVTKRGQDVALRCDPISGHVSLYWYRQALGQGPEFLTYFNYEAQQDKSGLPNDRFSAERPEGSISTLTIQRTEQRDSAMYRCASMGGVGVGRYTEAFFGQGTRLTVV.

The V call is TRBV4-1, the J call TRBJ2-3; 9 bases line up with TRBD1. The CDR3 loop spans 16 amino acids. J gave up 5 bases and V 4 bases, and 10 bases lay outside the gene matches. Per the germline V gene, CDR1 is MGHRA and CDR2 is YSYEKL. CDR3 nucleotide sequence: TGCGCCAGCAGCCCAGAACAGGGGGCGCGTAGAGATACGCAGTATTTT. Protein: CASSPEQGARRDTQYF.

The rearrangement joins TRBV6-1 to TRBJ2-3, with TRBD2 matching 11 bases. The CDR3 is 16 residues long. The V segment lost 2 bases and the J segment 5 bases; nucleotides outside the gene matches: 6. Germline-derived CDR1 and CDR2 are MNHNS and SASEGT. CDR3: CASSEFSGGAGDTQYF. CDR3 bases: TGTGCCAGCAGTGAATTTAGCGGGGGGGCGGGAGATACGCAGTATTTT.

J is TRBJ2-1 and V is TRBV5-1; D is possibly TRBD2 (7 bases). The V and J ends lost 7 bases and 4 bases respectively, with 15 bases between them. The CDR3 spans 14 residues. Germline V CDR1 and CDR2: SGHRS, YFSETQ. The CDR3, as DNA: TGCGCCAGCCATGAGGGGGGGACATACAATGAGCAGTTCTTC. This translates into CASHEGGTYNEQFF.

The chain couples TRBV11-3 to TRBJ1-1; TRBD1 might be the D (5 bases). CDR1 SGHNT and CDR2 YENEEA come from the germline V gene. This CDR3 is built from 14 residues. Trimming took 4 bases from V and 5 from J, leaving 14 bases between them. The CDR3 coding sequence is TGTGCCAGCAGCTCTAGACAGTCCCGGACTGAAGCTTTCTTT. It yields the protein CASSSRQSRTEAFF.

The chain joins TRBV6-1 to TRBJ2-1; a weak D match, TRBD2 (6 bases). This CDR3 has 12 amino acids. Germline assignment: CDR1 MNHNS and CDR2 SASEGT. V lost 6 bases and J lost 8, with 11 bases in between. The CDR3 spells CASSNRRDEQFF. The CDR3 region has the DNA TGTGCCAGCAGCAACCGGAGGGATGAGCAGTTCTTC.

V usage is TRBV27 and J usage is TRBJ2-1; 9 positions agree with TRBD2. CDR3 length equals 17 residues. V was pared by 3 bases and J by 0 bases, with 6 bases of the junction left unmatched. From germline, CDR1 is MNHEY and CDR2 SMNVEV (reference sequence). CDR3 in DNA: TGTGCCAGCAGTTTGCAAGGTAGCGGGAGCTCCTACAATGAGCAGTTCTTC. This codes for CASSLQGSGSSYNEQFF.

This clone was observed a few times. The chain uses TRBV27 and TRBJ2-2, with unresolved D. The germline V gene encodes CDR1 MNHEY and CDR2 SMNVEV (reference sequence). The V end was cut by 3 bases, the J end by 4 bases, with 12 bases between. CDR3 length equals 15 residues. The CDR3 DNA is TGTGCCAGCAGTTTTTTGGCGGATTTCACCGGGGAGCTGTTTTTT. Translated, it gives CASSFLADFTGELFF.

The rearrangement links TRBV5-8 to TRBJ1-2, with 7 bases matching TRBD1. This CDR3 has 16 residues. The J segment lost 5 bases and the V segment lost 4 bases, leaving 14 bases of the junction unmatched. Germline V lookup: CDR1 SGHTS, CDR2 YDEGEE. The CDR3 region is CASSGWDSYYDYGYTF. In DNA form, the CDR3 reads TGTGCCAGCAGCGGATGGGACAGCTACTATGATTATGGCTACACCTTC.

The chain employs TRBV28 and TRBJ2-1, with a tentative D call TRBD2 (5 bases). V lost 4 bases to trimming and J lost 4 bases, with 8 bases between them. Per germline, CDR1 MDHEN and CDR2 SYDVKM. The CDR3 covers 13 residues. CDR3 DNA: TGTGCCAGCAGTTCCGGGGTATACAATGAGCAGTTCTTC. Its protein is CASSSGVYNEQFF.

V is TRBV9 and J is TRBJ2-1, with D perhaps matching TRBD1 (6 bases). With 0 bases removed from V and 6 bases from J, the gap between germline ends came to 19 bases. The germline CDR1 and CDR2 sequences are SGDLS and YYNGEE. The CDR3 extends over 17 amino acids. This CDR3 reads CASSVEAQQGRVNEQFF. The CDR3 DNA reads TGTGCCAGCAGCGTAGAGGCCCAGCAGGGGCGAGTCAATGAGCAGTTCTTC.

The chain has TRBV5-1 and TRBJ2-3, with 11 bases fitting TRBD2. V lost 4 bases and J lost 0; bases outside the gene matches: 4. The germline CDR1 and CDR2 sequences are SGHRS and YFSETQ. The CDR3 is 16 residues long. CDR3 in amino acids: CASSPRLAGSTDTQYF. The CDR3 DNA follows: TGCGCCAGCAGCCCCCGACTAGCGGGGAGCACAGATACGCAGTATTTT.